This T cell receptor beta chain was recorded in a study of blood T cell repertoires in COVID-19. Study in general: The origin of the acute and convalescent COVID-19 samples was the United States, Italy and Spain.

The table came from immunoSEQ multiplex PCR; TCRdb's copy has only in-frame clones and leaves some out. The table shows 350,000 to 550,000 clones, with nearly 90% occurring only once. The V end was cut by 0 bases, the J end by 12 bases, with 15 bases between. This CDR3 has 13 amino acids. Per germline, CDR1 SGHDT and CDR2 YYEEEE. The sequencing input was PBMCs or T cells enriched from blood (not recorded which). The origin of this receptor is a woman aged 18-29 years with acute COVID-19. The V gene is TRBV5-6, the J gene TRBJ1-2; perhaps TRBD1 as D (5 bases). CDR3 DNA: TGTGCCAGCAGCTTGGGGGTGGGGACTGTTGACACCTTC. This codes for CASSLGVGTVDTF.